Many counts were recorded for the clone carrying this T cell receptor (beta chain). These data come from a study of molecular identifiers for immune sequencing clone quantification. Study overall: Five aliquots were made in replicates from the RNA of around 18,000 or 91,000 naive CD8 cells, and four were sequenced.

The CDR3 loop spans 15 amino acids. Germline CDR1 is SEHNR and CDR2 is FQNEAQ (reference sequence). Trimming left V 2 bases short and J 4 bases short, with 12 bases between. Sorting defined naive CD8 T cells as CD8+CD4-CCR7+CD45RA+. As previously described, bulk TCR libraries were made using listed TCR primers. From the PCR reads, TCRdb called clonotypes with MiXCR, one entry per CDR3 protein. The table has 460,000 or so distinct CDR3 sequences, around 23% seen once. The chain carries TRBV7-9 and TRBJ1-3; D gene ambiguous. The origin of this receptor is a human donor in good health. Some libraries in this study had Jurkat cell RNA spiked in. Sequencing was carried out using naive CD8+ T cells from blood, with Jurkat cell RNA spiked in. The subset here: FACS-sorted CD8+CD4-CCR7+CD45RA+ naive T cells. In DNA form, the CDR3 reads TGTGCCAGCAGCTTAAGTTCCGGGAACGGAAACACCATATATTTT. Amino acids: CASSLSSGNGNTIYF.